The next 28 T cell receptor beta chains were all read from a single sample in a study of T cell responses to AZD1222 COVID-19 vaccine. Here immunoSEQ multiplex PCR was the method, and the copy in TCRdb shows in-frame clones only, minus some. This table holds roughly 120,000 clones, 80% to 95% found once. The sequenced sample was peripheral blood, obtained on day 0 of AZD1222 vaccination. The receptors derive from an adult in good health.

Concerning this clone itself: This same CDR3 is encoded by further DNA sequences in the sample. CDR3 region: CASSLGTGVNYGYTF. The DNA of the CDR3 is TGCGCCAGCAGCCTAGGGACAGGAGTTAACTATGGCTACACCTTC. The chain combines TRBV5-1 with TRBJ1-2; TRBD1 matches 8 bases. V trimming: 4 bases; J trimming: 1 base; junction bases outside the gene matches: 6. The germline V gene has CDR1 SGHRS and CDR2 YFSETQ. This CDR3 is 15 amino acids long.

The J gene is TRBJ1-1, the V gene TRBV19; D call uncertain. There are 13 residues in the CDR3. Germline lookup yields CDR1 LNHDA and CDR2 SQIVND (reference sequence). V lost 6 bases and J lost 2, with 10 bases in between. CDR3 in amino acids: CASRGRLNTEAFF. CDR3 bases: TGTGCCAGTAGGGGCAGGCTAAACACTGAAGCTTTCTTT.

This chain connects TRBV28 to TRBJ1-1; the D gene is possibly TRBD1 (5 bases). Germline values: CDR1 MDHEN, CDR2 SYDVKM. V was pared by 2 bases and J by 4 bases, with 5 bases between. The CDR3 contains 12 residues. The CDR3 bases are TGTGCCAGCAGTTTAACAGGCACTGAAGCTTTCTTT. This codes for CASSLTGTEAFF.

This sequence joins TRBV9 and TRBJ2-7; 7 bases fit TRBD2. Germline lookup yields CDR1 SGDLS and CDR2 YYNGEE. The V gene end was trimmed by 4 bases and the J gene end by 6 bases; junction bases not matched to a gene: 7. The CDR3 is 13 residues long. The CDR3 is CASSPPGRAEQYF. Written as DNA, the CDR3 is TGTGCCAGCAGCCCTCCGGGGAGGGCCGAGCAGTACTTC.

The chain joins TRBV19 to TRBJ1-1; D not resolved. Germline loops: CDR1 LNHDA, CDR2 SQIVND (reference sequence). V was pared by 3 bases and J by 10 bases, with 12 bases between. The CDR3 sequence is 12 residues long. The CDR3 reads CASSIAYYGAFF. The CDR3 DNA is TGTGCCAGTAGTATTGCTTATTACGGAGCTTTCTTT.

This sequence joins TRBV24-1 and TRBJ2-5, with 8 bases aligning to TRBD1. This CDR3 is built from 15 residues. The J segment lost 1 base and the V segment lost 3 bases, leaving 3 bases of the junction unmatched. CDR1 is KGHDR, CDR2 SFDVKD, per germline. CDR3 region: CATSDPTGVQETQYF. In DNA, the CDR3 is TGTGCCACCAGTGATCCGACAGGGGTCCAAGAGACCCAGTACTTC.

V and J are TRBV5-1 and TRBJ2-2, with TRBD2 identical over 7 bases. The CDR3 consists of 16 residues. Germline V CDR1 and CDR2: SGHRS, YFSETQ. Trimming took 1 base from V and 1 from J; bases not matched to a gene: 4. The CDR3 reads CASSLFSGGNTGELFF. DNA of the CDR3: TGCGCCAGCAGCTTGTTCTCGGGGGGGAACACCGGGGAGCTGTTTTTT. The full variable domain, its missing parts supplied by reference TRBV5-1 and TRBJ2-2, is KAGVTQTPRYLIKTRGQQVTLSCSPISGHRSVSWYQQTPGQGLQFLFEYFSETQRNKGNFPGRFSGRQFSNSRSEMNVSTLELGDSALYLCASSLFSGGNTGELFFGEGSRLTVL.

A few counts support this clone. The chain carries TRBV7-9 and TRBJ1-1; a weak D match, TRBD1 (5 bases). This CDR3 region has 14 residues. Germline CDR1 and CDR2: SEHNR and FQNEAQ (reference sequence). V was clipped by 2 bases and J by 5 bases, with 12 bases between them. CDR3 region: CASSLPGYGTEAFF. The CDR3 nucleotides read TGTGCCAGCAGCTTACCAGGGTATGGGACTGAAGCTTTCTTT.

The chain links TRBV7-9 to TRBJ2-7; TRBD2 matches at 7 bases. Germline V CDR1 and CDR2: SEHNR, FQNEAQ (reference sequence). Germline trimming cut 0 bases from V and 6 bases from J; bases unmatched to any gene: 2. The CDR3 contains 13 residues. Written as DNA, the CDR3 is TGTGCCAGCAGCTTAGCCGGGGAGGGCGAGCAGTACTTC. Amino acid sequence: CASSLAGEGEQYF. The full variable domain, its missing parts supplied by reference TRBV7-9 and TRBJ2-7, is DTGVSQNPRHKITKRGQNVTFRCDPISEHNRLYWYRQTLGQGPEFLTYFQNEAQLEKSRLLSDRFSAERPKGSFSTLEIQRTEQGDSAMYLCASSLAGEGEQYFGPGTRLTVT.

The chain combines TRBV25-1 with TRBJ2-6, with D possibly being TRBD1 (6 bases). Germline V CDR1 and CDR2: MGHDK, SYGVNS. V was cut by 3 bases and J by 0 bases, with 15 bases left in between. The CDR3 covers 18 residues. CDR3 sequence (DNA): TGTGCCAGCAGTGACCCGGGACAACGTTCCTCTGGGGCCAACGTCCTGACTTTC. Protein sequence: CASSDPGQRSSGANVLTF.

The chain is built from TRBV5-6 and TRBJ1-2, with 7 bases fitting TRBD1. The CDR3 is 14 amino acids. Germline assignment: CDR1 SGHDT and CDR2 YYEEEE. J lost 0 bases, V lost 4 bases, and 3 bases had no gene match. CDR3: CASSTGTANYGYTF. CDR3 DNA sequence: TGTGCCAGCAGCACCGGGACAGCTAACTATGGCTACACCTTC.

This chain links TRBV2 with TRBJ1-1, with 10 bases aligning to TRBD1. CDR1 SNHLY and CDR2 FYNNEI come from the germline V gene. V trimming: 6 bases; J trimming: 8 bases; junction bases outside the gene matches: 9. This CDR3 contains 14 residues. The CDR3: CASSRDRGQGEAFF. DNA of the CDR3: TGTGCCAGCAGCCGCGACAGGGGGCAAGGGGAAGCTTTCTTT.

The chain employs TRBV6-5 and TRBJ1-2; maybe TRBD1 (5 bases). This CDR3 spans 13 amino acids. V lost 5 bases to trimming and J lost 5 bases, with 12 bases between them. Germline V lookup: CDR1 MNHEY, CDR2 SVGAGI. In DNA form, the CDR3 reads TGTGCCAGCAGTACTGGACATTTGTATGGCTACACCTTC. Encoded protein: CASSTGHLYGYTF.

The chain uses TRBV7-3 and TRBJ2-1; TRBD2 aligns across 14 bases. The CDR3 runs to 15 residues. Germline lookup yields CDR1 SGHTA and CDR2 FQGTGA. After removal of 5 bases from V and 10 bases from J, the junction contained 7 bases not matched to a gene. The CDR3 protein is CASSPGLAGATEQFF. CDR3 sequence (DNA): TGTGCCAGCAGCCCGGGACTAGCGGGGGCTACGGAGCAGTTCTTC.

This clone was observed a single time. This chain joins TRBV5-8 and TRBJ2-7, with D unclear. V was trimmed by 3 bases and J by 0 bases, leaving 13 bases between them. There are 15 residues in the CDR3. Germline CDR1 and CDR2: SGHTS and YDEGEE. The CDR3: CASSSWVGNSYEQYF. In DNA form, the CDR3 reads TGTGCCAGCAGCTCTTGGGTGGGGAACTCCTACGAGCAGTACTTC. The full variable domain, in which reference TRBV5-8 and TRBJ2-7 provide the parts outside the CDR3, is EAGVTQSPTHLIKTRGQQATLRCSPISGHTSVYWYQQALGLGLQFLLWYDEGEERNRGNFPPRFSGRQFPNYSSELNVNALELEDSALYLCASSSWVGNSYEQYFGPGTRLTVT.

This CDR3 is CASSEGQGANYGYTF. CDR3 bases: TGTGCCAGCAGTGAGGGACAGGGGGCAAACTATGGCTACACCTTC. The V and J genes are TRBV6-1 and TRBJ1-2, with TRBD1 identical over 12 bases. The V gene's germline CDR1 is MNHNS and CDR2 SASEGT. This CDR3 is built from 15 residues. V was pared by 3 bases and J by 2 bases, with 1 base of the junction left unmatched.

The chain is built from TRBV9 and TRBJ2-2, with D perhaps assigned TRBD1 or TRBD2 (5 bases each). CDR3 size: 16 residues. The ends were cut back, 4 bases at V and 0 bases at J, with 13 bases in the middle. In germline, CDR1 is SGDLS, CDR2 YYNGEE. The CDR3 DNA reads TGTGCCAGCAGCAATACCGGGACGGCGAACACCGGGGAGCTGTTTTTT. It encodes CASSNTGTANTGELFF.

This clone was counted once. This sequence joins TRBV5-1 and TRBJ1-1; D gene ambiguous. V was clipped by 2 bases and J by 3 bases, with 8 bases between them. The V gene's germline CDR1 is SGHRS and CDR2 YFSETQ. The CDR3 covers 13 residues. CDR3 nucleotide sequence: TGCGCCAGCAGCTTCGCGTGGGACACTGAAGCTTTCTTT. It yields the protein CASSFAWDTEAFF.

CDR3 in amino acids: CSVGSDSNQPQHF. In nucleotides, the CDR3 is TGCAGCGTTGGTTCAGATAGCAATCAGCCCCAGCATTTT. The chain recombines TRBV29-1 with TRBJ1-5, with no clear D. Trimming removed 4 bases at V and 0 bases at J, with 7 bases between. The germline V gene encodes CDR1 SQVTM and CDR2 ANQGSEA. The CDR3 consists of 13 residues. The entire variable domain, with the rest obtained from reference TRBV29-1 and TRBJ1-5, is as follows: SAVISQKPSRDICQRGTSLTIQCQVDSQVTMMFWYRQQPGQSLTLIATANQGSEATYESGFVIDKFPISRPNLTFSTLTVSNMSPEDSSIYLCSVGSDSNQPQHFGDGTRLSIL.

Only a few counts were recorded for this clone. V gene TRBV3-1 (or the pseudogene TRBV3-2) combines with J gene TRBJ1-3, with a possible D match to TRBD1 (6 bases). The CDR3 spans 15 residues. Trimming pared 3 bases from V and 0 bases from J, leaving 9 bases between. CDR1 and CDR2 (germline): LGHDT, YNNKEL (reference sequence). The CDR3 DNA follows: TGTGCCAGCAGCCACGGACAGCCCTCTGGAAACACCATATATTTT. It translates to CASSHGQPSGNTIYF.

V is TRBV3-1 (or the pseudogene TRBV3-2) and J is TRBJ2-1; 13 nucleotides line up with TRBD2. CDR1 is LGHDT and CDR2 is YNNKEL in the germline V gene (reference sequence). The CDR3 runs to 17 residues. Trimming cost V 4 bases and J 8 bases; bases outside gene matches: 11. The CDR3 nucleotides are TGTGCCAGCAGCCCACGACTAGCGGGGGGTCTTTTTCATGAGCAGTTCTTC. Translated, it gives CASSPRLAGGLFHEQFF.

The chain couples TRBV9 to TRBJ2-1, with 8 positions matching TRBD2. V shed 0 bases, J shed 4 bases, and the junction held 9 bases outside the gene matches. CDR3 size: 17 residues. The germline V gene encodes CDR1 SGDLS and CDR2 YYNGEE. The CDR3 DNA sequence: TGTGCCAGCAGCGTAGTGATCTCAAGCGGGGGATACAATGAGCAGTTCTTC. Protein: CASSVVISSGGYNEQFF.

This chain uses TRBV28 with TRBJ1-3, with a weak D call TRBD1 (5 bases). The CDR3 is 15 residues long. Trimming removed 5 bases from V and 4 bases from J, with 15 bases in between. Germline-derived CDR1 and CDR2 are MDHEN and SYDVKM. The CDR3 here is CASSELGQAGNTIYF. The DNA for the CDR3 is TGTGCCAGCAGTGAGTTGGGGCAAGCAGGAAACACCATATATTTT.

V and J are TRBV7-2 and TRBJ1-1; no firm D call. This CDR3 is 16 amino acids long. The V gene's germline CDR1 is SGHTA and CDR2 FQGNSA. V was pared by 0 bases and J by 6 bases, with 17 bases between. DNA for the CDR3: TGTGCCAGCAGCTTAGCGCCCTCGATAGGAAAACCTGAAGCTTTCTTT. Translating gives CASSLAPSIGKPEAFF.

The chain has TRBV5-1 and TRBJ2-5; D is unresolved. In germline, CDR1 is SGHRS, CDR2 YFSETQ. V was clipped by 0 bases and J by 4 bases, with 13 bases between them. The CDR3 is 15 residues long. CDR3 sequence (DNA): TGCGCCAGCAGCTTGGAGGCTACCCAACGAGAGACCCAGTACTTC. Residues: CASSLEATQRETQYF. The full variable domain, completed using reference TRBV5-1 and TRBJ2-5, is KAGVTQTPRYLIKTRGQQVTLSCSPISGHRSVSWYQQTPGQGLQFLFEYFSETQRNKGNFPGRFSGRQFSNSRSEMNVSTLELGDSALYLCASSLEATQRETQYFGPGTRLLVL.

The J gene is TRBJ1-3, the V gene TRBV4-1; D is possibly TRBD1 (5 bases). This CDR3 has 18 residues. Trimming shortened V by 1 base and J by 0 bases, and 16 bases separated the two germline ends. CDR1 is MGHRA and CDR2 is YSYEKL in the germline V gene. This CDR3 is CASSQARWGSGSGNTIYF. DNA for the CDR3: TGCGCCAGCAGCCAAGCCCGTTGGGGGTCTGGCTCTGGAAACACCATATATTTT.

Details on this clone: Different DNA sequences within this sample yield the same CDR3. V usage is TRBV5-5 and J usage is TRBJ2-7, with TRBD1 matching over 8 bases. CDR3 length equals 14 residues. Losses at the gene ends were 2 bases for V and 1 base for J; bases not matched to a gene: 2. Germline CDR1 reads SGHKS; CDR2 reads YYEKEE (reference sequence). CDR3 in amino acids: CASSFGTGSYEQYF. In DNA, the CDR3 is TGTGCCAGCAGCTTCGGGACAGGTTCCTACGAGCAGTACTTC.

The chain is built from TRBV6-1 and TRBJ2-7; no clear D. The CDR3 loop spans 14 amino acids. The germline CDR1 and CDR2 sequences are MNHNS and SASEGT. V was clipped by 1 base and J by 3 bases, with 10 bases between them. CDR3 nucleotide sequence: TGTGCCAGCAGTGAAGATGTGGGATTCTACGAGCAGTACTTC. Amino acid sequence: CASSEDVGFYEQYF.